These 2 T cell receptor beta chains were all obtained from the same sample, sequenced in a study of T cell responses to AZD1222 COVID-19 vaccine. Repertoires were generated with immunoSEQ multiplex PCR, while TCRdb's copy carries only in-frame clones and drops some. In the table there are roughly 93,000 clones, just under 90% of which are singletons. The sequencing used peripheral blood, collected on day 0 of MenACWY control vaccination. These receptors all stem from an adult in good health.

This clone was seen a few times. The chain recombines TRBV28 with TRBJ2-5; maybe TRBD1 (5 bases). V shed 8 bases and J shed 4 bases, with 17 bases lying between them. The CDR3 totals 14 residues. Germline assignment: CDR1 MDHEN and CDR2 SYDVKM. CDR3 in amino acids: CASDSLGQGETQYF. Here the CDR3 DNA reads TGTGCCAGCGACAGTTTGGGGCAGGGAGAGACCCAGTACTTC. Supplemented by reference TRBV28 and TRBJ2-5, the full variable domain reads DVKVTQSSRYLVKRTGEKVFLECVQDMDHENMFWYRQDPGLGLRLIYFSYDVKMKEKGDIPEGYSVSREKKERFSLILESASTNQTSMYLCASDSLGQGETQYFGPGTRLLVL.

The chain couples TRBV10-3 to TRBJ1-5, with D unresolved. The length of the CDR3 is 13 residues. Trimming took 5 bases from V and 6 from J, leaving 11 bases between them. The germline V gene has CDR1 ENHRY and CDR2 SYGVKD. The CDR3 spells CAISRAAGQPQHF. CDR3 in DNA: TGTGCCATCAGTCGGGCCGCGGGTCAGCCCCAGCATTTT.